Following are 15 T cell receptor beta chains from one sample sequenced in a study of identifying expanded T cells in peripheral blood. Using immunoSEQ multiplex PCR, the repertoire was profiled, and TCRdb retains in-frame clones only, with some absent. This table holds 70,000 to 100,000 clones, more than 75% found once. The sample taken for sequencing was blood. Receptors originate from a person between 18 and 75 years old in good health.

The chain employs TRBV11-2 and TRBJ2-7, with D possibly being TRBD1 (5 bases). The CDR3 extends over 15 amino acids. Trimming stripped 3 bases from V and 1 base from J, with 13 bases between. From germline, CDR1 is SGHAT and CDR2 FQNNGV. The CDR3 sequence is CASSFATEASYEQYF. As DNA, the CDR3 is TGTGCCAGCAGCTTCGCGACAGAAGCTTCCTACGAGCAGTACTTC.

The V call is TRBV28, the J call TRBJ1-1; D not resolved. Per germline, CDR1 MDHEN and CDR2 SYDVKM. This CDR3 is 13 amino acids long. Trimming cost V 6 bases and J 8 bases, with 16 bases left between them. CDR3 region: CASSLRVKSEAFF. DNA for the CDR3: TGTGCCAGCAGCCTCCGAGTAAAATCGGAAGCTTTCTTT. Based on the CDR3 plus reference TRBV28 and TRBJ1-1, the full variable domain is DVKVTQSSRYLVKRTGEKVFLECVQDMDHENMFWYRQDPGLGLRLIYFSYDVKMKEKGDIPEGYSVSREKKERFSLILESASTNQTSMYLCASSLRVKSEAFFGQGTRLTVV.

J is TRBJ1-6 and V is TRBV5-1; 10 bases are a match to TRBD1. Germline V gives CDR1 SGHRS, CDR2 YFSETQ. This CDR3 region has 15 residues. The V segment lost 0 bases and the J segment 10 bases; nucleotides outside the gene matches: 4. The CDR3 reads CASSLGQGAESPLHF. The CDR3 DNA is TGCGCCAGCAGCTTGGGACAGGGGGCGGAATCACCCCTCCACTTT.

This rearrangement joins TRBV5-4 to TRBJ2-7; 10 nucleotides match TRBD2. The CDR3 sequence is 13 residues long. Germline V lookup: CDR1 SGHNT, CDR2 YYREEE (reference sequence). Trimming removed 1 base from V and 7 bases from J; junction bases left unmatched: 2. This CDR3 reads CASSLPSGGEQYF. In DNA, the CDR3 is TGTGCCAGCAGCTTGCCTAGCGGGGGTGAGCAGTACTTC.

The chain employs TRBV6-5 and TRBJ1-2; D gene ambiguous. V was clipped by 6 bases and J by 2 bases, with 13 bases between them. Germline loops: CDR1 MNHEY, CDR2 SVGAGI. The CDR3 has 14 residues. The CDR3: CASSKKRTNYGYTF. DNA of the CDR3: TGTGCCAGCAGCAAGAAAAGAACGAACTATGGCTACACCTTC.

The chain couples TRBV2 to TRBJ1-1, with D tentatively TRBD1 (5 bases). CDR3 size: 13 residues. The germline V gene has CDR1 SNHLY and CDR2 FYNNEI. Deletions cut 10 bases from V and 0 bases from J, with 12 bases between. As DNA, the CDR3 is TGTGCCATCCCGGGACGCATGAACACTGAAGCTTTCTTT. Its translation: CAIPGRMNTEAFF. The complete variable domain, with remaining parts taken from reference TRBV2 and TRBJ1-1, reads EPEVTQTPSHQVTQMGQEVILRCVPISNHLYFYWYRQILGQKVEFLVSFYNNEISEKSEIFDDQFSVERPDGSNFTLKIRSTKLEDSAMYFCAIPGRMNTEAFFGQGTRLTVV.

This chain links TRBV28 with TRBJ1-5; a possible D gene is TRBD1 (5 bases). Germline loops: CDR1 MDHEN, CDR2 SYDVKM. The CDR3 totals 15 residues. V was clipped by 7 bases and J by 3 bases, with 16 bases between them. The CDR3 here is CASTPGGDSNQPQHF. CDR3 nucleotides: TGTGCCAGCACTCCGGGGGGGGATTCCAATCAGCCCCAGCATTTT.

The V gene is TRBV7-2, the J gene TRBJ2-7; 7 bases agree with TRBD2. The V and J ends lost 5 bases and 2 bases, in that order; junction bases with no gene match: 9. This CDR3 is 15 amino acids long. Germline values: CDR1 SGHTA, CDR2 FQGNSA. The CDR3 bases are TGTGCCAGCAGCGACCAAGCGGGGTTTCCCTACGAGCAGTACTTC. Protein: CASSDQAGFPYEQYF. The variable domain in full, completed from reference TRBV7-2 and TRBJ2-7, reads GAGVSQSPSNKVTEKGKDVELRCDPISGHTALYWYRQSLGQGLEFLIYFQGNSAPDKSGLPSDRFSAERTGGSVSTLTIQRTQQEDSAVYLCASSDQAGFPYEQYFGPGTRLTVT.

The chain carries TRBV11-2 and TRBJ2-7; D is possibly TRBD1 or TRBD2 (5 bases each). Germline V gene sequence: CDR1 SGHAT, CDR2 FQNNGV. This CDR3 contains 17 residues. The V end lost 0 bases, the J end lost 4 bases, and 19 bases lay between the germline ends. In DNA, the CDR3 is TGTGCCAGCAGCTTAGAGGGGGTTAGGGGCGTCAATTACGAGCAGTACTTC. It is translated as CASSLEGVRGVNYEQYF. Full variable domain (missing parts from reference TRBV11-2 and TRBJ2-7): EAGVAQSPRYKIIEKRQSVAFWCNPISGHATLYWYQQILGQGPKLLIQFQNNGVVDDSQLPKDRFSAERLKGVDSTLKIQPAKLEDSAVYLCASSLEGVRGVNYEQYFGPGTRLTVT.

The CDR3 region is CASSEGRQPQHF. In DNA, the CDR3 is TGTGCCAGCAGTGAGGGTAGGCAGCCCCAGCATTTT. The J gene is TRBJ1-5, the V gene TRBV2, with D hard to call. CDR1 and CDR2 (germline): SNHLY, FYNNEI. Trimming pared 3 bases from V and 7 bases from J, leaving 7 bases between. There are 12 residues in the CDR3.

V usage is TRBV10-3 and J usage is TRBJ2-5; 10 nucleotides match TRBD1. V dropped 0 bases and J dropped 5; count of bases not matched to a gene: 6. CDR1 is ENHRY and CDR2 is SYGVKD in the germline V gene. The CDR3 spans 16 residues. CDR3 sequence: CAISESGQGGSETQYF. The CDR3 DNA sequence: TGTGCCATCAGTGAGTCAGGACAGGGGGGGAGCGAGACCCAGTACTTC.

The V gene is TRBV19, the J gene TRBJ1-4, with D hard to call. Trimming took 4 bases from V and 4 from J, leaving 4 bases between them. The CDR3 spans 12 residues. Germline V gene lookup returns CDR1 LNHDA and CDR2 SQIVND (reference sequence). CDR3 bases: TGTGCCAGTAGTACCGTTAATGAAAAACTGTTTTTT. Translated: CASSTVNEKLFF.

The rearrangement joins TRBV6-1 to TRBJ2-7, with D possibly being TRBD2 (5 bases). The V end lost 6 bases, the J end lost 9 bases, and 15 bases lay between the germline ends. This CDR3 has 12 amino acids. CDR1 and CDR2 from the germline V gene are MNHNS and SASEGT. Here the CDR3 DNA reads TGTGCCAGCAGGGACTCAGGTCGCGCGCAGTACTTC. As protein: CASRDSGRAQYF.

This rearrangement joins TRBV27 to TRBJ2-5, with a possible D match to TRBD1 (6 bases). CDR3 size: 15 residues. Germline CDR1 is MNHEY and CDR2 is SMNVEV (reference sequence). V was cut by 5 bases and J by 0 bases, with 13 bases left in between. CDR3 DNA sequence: TGTGCCAGCAGTACAGGGTTGGGACACCAAGAGACCCAGTACTTC. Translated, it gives CASSTGLGHQETQYF.

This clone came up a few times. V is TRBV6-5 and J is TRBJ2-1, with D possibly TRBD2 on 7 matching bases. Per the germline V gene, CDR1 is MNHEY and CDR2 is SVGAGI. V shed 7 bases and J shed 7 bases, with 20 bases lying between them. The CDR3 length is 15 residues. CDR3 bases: TGTGCCAGCAAATTCGAAGGGGGGGGCCGGAATGAGCAGTTCTTC. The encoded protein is CASKFEGGGRNEQFF.